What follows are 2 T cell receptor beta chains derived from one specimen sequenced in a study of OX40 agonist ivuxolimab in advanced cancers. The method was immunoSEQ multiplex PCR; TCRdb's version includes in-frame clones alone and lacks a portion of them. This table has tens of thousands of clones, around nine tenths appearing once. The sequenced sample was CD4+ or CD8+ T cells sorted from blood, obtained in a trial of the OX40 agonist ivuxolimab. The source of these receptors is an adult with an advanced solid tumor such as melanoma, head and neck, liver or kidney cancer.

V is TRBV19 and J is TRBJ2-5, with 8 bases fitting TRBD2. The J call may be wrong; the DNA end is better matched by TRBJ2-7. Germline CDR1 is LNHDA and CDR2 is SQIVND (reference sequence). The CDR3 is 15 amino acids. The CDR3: CASSPGLGNSYEQYF. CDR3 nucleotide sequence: TGTGCCAGTAGTCCGGGACTAGGGAACTCCTACGAGCAGTACTTC.

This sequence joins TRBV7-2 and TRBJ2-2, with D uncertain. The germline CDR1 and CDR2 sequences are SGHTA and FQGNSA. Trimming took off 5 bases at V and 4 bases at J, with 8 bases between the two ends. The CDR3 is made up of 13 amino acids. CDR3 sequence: CASSPDGTGELFF. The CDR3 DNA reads TGTGCCAGCAGCCCCGACGGCACCGGGGAGCTGTTTTTT.